Described below is a single TCR beta chain sequence and its context. V was clipped by 0 bases and J by 5 bases, with 16 bases between them. This CDR3 has 16 residues. The germline gives CDR1 MNHEY, CDR2 SMNVEV (reference sequence). Sequencing was performed with immunoSEQ multiplex PCR; in TCRdb, only in-frame clones are kept and a portion is missing. The sample lists about 72,000 clones, 65% to 85% seen once, with 3% to 3.5% in the top ten. These data come from a study of neoadjuvant anti-PD-1 for oral cavity cancer. Looking at the study overall: Non-progressing patients received a fourth nivolumab dose near day 43, then surgery on days 50-56.

The sequencing here drew on PBMCs, taken before nivolumab (anti-PD-1) treatment. The J gene is TRBJ1-1, the V gene TRBV27, with D possibly TRBD1 on 6 matching bases. The receptor was derived from a person aged 35 to 85 with oral cavity squamous cell carcinoma. The CDR3 spells CASSLSNRVGVTEAFF. CDR3 nucleotide sequence: TGTGCCAGCAGTTTATCAAACAGGGTTGGAGTAACTGAAGCTTTCTTT.